Detailed here is one T cell receptor (beta chain). The CDR3 totals 14 residues. V gave up 6 bases and J gave up 1 base, with 10 bases separating them. Germline V gives CDR1 MNHEY, CDR2 SVGAGI. These data originate in a study of blood T cell repertoires in COVID-19. Using immunoSEQ multiplex PCR, the repertoire was profiled, and TCRdb retains in-frame clones only, with some absent. The top ten clones hold roughly 9.7% of a sample with fewer than 80,000 clones, roughly 78% of them seen once. Material: peripheral blood. The V gene is TRBV6-5, the J gene TRBJ2-1; maybe TRBD1 (5 bases). This sequence was found in a human donor in a cohort sampled during active COVID-19. The CDR3 here is CASRWQGSYNEQFF. The CDR3 DNA reads TGTGCCAGCAGATGGCAGGGATCCTACAATGAGCAGTTCTTC.